The source of this T cell receptor (beta chain) is a study of OX40 agonist ivuxolimab in advanced cancers. About the study: Patients received ivuxolimab, an intravenous treatment, every 2 weeks at 0.01 to 10 mg/kg. Those enrolled were roughly 85% male, with a mean age of around 60 years and ages from about 20 to 79. Study-level points and caveats: More expanded clones were found, on average, in CD8+ than in CD4+ T cells. Some nonresponders also had low normalized T-cell clonal expansion.

TCRdb's table, derived via immunoSEQ multiplex PCR, lists solely in-frame clones and lacks some. The table has about 28,000 clones, roughly 80% seen once. For this clone: Its antigen remains unidentified.

Germline-derived CDR1 and CDR2 are SGHNT and YYREEE (reference sequence). V was clipped by 3 bases and J by 8 bases, with 14 bases between them. The CDR3 spans 14 residues. The rearrangement joins TRBV5-4 to TRBJ1-4; D unresolved. This sequence was found in an adult with an advanced solid tumor such as melanoma, head and neck, liver or kidney cancer. This material consisted of CD4+ or CD8+ T cells sorted from blood, taken in a trial of the OX40 agonist ivuxolimab. The CDR3 here is CASSWSPMEEKLFF. CDR3 sequence (DNA): TGTGCCAGCAGCTGGTCACCAATGGAGGAAAAACTGTTTTTT.